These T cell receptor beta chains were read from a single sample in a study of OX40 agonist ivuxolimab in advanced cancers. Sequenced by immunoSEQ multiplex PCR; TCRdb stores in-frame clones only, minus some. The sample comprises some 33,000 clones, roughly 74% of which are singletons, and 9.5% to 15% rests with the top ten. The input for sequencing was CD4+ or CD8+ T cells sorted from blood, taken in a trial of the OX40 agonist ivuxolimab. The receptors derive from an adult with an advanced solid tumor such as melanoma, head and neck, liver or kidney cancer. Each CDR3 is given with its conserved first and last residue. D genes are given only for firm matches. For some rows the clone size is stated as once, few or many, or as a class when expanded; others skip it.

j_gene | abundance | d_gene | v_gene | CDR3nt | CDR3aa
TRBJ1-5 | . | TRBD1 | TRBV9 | TGTGCCAGCAGCGTAGAGACAGGGTTTGACCAGCCCCAGCATTTT | CASSVETGFDQPQHF
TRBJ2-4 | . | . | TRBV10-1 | TGCGCCAGCAGTGAGGGGTCGTGGCAGTACTTC | CASSEGSWQYF
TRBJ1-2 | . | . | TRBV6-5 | TGTGCCAGCAGTTACTCTTTGACCGCGGGTGGCTACACCTTC | CASSYSLTAGGYTF
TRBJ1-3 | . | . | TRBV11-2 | TGTGCCAGTACCCCCGGGGGCGGTGGAAACACCATATATTTT | CASTPGGGGNTIYF
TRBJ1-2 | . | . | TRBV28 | TGTGCCAGCAGGGGCCTTACAACTAACTATGGCTACACCTTC | CASRGLTTNYGYTF
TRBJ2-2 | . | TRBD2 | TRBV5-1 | TGCGCCAGCAGCCCCTGGGGTAGCGGGGTTGGCACCGGGGAGCTGTTTTTT | CASSPWGSGVGTGELFF
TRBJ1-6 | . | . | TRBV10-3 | TGTGCCATCAGTGAGTCGGAGGTAGGCCCCTCCTATAATTCACCCCTCCACTTT | CAISESEVGPSYNSPLHF
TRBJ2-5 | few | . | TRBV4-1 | TGCGCCAGCAGCGCAGTTACGCGAGAGACCCAGTACTTC | CASSAVTRETQYF
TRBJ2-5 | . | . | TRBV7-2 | TGTGCCAGCAGCTTAGGTACGAGCCGCAGGGAGCAGTACTTC | CASSLGTSRREQYF
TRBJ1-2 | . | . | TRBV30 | TGTGCCTGGACACGTGGGGCTAACTATGGCTACACCTTC | CAWTRGANYGYTF
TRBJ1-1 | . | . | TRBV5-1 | TGCGCCAGCAGCTTGGAGGGTTTCACTGAAGCTTTCTTT | CASSLEGFTEAFF
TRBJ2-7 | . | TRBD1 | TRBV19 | TGTGCCAGCCGACAACGCTCGACAGGGCCCGGCTACGAGCAGTACTTC | CASRQRSTGPGYEQYF
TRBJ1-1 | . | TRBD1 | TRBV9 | TGTGCCAGCAGCGTTATGACAGGGCGGGACACTGAAGCTTTCTTT | CASSVMTGRDTEAFF
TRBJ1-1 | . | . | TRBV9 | TGTGCCAGCAGCGGGGGAGACAGAGCGAACACTGAAGCTTTCTTT | CASSGGDRANTEAFF
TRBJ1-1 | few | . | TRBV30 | TGTGCCTGGACTCGTCCGGCCACTGAAGCTTTCTTT | CAWTRPATEAFF
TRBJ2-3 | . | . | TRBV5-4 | TGTGCCAGCAGCTTGACCGGGGGAAGCACAGATACGCAGTATTTT | CASSLTGGSTDTQYF
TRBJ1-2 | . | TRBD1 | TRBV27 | TGTGCCAGCCGCACAGGGGGCCCTTTCTATGGCTACACCTTC | CASRTGGPFYGYTF
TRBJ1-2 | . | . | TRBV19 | TGTGCCAGTACCCTCTGGGGCACGCCGTATGGCTACACCTTC | CASTLWGTPYGYTF
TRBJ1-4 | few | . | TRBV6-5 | TGTGCCAGCAGGCCGGGAGCCTCCGACGAAAAACTGTTTTTT | CASRPGASDEKLFF
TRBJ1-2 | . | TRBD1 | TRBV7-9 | TGTGCCAGCAGCTTAGGAGCCGGGACAGAGTATGGCTACACCTTC | CASSLGAGTEYGYTF
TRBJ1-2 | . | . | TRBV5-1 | TGCGCCAGCAGCACTTTATCTACAGGTTTGGAGGGCTACACCTTC | CASSTLSTGLEGYTF
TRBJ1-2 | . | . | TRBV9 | TGTGCCAGCAGCGGAGAGGCGGGGCGAGGGAGCTACACCTTC | CASSGEAGRGSYTF
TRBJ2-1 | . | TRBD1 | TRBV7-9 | TGTGCCGTAGACAGGGGGAGCTACAATGAGCAGTTCTTC | CAVDRGSYNEQFF
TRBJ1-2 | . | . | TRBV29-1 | TGCAGCGTTCAGACAGGCCCCGTCTACACCTTC | CSVQTGPVYTF
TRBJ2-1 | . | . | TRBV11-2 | TGTGCCAGCAGCTTAAGGGTAATCATCTCCTACAATGAGCAGTTCTTC | CASSLRVIISYNEQFF
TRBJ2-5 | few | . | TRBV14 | TGTGCCAGCAGCCAAATCTTCTGGGAGACCCAGTACTTC | CASSQIFWETQYF
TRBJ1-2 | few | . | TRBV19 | TGTGCCAGTAGTATAAGTCAGGGGTTTAACTATGGCTACACCTTC | CASSISQGFNYGYTF
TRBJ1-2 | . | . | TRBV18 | TGTGCCAGCTCCGAAGGGGGTCGGTATGGCTACACCTTC | CASSEGGRYGYTF
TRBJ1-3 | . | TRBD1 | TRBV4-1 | TGCGCCAGCAGCCAAGGACAGGGCCCTGGAAACACCATATATTTT | CASSQGQGPGNTIYF
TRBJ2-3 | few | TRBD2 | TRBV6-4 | TGTGCCAGCAGTGAACCCCTTATGACTAGCGGGGGGTCGACGCAGTATTTT | CASSEPLMTSGGSTQYF
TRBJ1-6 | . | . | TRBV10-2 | TGCGCCAGCAGTGAGACAGGGAAAAATTCACCCCTCCACTTT | CASSETGKNSPLHF
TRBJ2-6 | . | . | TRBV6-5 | TGTGCCAGCAACCGGGGGTCTGGGGCCAACGTCCTGACTTTC | CASNRGSGANVLTF
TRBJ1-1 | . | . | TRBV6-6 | TGTGCCAGCAGCTTAGTGGTCACTGAAGCTTTCTTT | CASSLVVTEAFF
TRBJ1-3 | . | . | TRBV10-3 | TGTGCCATCAGTGGTACGGGCTCTGGAAACACCATATATTTT | CAISGTGSGNTIYF
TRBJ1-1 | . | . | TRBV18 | TGTGCCAGCTCACCCGAGTCCACCACTGAAGCTTTCTTT | CASSPESTTEAFF
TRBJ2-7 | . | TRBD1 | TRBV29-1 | TGCAGCGTAGGCAGACAGGGTGGAACCTACGAGCAGTACTTC | CSVGRQGGTYEQYF
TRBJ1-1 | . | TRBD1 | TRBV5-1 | TGCGCCAGCAGGGGCTTAACAGGGGGCGTTAACACTGAAGCTTTCTTT | CASRGLTGGVNTEAFF
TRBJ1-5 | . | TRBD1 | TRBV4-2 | TGTGCCAGCAGCCAAGGCGCGCAGGGGGCCGCCAATCAGCCCCAGCATTTT | CASSQGAQGAANQPQHF
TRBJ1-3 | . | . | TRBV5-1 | TGCGCCAGCAGCCGGGACGGGGGCTCTGGAAACACCATATATTTT | CASSRDGGSGNTIYF
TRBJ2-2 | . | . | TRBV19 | TGTGCCAGTACCCACCCGGGAGCGAACACCGGGGAGCTGTTTTTT | CASTHPGANTGELFF
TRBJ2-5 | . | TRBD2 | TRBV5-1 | TGCGCCAGCAGCTTGGCCGCTAGCGGAGACCAAGAGACCCAGTACTTC | CASSLAASGDQETQYF
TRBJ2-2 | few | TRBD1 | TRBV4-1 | TGCGCCAGCAGTGACAGGGGAAAGCTCAAGGCCGGGGAGCTGTTTTTT | CASSDRGKLKAGELFF
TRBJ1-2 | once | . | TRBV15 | TGTGCCACCAGCAGAGAATTCAAGGGTGGCTACACCTTC | CATSREFKGGYTF
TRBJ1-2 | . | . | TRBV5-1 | TGCGCCAGCAGCCCCGGACAGTCTAACTATGGCTACACCTTC | CASSPGQSNYGYTF
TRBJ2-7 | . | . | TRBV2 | TGTGCCAGCATGGTCACCCAGAGCCCCTACGAGCAGTACTTC | CASMVTQSPYEQYF
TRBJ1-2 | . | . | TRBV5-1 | TGCGCCAGCAGCTTCGGTCAGCACTATGGCTACACCTTC | CASSFGQHYGYTF
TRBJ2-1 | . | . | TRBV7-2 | TGTGCCAGCAGCGAGACTAGTCCCCGGTTCTACAATGAGCAGTTCTTC | CASSETSPRFYNEQFF
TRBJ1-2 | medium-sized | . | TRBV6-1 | TGTGCCAGCAGGGGGACGGACTATGGCTACACCTTC | CASRGTDYGYTF
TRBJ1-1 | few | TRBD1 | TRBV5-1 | TGCGCCAGCAGCATGGGACAGGGGTGGATGAACACTGAAGCTTTCTTT | CASSMGQGWMNTEAFF
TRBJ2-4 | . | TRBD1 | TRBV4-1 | TGCGCCAGCAGCGCGGGACAGGGGTTAGCCAAAAACATTCAGTACTTC | CASSAGQGLAKNIQYF
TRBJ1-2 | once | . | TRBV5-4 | TGTGCCAGCAGCTTGCAGGGGCGCTTCTATGGCTACACCTTC | CASSLQGRFYGYTF
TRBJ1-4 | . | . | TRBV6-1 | TGTGCCAGCAGTGAAGCGCGTGGTTTCTCTGAAAAACTGTTTTTT | CASSEARGFSEKLFF
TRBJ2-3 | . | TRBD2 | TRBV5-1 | TGCGCCAGCAGACTAGCGGGGGGCACAGATACGCAGTATTTT | CASRLAGGTDTQYF